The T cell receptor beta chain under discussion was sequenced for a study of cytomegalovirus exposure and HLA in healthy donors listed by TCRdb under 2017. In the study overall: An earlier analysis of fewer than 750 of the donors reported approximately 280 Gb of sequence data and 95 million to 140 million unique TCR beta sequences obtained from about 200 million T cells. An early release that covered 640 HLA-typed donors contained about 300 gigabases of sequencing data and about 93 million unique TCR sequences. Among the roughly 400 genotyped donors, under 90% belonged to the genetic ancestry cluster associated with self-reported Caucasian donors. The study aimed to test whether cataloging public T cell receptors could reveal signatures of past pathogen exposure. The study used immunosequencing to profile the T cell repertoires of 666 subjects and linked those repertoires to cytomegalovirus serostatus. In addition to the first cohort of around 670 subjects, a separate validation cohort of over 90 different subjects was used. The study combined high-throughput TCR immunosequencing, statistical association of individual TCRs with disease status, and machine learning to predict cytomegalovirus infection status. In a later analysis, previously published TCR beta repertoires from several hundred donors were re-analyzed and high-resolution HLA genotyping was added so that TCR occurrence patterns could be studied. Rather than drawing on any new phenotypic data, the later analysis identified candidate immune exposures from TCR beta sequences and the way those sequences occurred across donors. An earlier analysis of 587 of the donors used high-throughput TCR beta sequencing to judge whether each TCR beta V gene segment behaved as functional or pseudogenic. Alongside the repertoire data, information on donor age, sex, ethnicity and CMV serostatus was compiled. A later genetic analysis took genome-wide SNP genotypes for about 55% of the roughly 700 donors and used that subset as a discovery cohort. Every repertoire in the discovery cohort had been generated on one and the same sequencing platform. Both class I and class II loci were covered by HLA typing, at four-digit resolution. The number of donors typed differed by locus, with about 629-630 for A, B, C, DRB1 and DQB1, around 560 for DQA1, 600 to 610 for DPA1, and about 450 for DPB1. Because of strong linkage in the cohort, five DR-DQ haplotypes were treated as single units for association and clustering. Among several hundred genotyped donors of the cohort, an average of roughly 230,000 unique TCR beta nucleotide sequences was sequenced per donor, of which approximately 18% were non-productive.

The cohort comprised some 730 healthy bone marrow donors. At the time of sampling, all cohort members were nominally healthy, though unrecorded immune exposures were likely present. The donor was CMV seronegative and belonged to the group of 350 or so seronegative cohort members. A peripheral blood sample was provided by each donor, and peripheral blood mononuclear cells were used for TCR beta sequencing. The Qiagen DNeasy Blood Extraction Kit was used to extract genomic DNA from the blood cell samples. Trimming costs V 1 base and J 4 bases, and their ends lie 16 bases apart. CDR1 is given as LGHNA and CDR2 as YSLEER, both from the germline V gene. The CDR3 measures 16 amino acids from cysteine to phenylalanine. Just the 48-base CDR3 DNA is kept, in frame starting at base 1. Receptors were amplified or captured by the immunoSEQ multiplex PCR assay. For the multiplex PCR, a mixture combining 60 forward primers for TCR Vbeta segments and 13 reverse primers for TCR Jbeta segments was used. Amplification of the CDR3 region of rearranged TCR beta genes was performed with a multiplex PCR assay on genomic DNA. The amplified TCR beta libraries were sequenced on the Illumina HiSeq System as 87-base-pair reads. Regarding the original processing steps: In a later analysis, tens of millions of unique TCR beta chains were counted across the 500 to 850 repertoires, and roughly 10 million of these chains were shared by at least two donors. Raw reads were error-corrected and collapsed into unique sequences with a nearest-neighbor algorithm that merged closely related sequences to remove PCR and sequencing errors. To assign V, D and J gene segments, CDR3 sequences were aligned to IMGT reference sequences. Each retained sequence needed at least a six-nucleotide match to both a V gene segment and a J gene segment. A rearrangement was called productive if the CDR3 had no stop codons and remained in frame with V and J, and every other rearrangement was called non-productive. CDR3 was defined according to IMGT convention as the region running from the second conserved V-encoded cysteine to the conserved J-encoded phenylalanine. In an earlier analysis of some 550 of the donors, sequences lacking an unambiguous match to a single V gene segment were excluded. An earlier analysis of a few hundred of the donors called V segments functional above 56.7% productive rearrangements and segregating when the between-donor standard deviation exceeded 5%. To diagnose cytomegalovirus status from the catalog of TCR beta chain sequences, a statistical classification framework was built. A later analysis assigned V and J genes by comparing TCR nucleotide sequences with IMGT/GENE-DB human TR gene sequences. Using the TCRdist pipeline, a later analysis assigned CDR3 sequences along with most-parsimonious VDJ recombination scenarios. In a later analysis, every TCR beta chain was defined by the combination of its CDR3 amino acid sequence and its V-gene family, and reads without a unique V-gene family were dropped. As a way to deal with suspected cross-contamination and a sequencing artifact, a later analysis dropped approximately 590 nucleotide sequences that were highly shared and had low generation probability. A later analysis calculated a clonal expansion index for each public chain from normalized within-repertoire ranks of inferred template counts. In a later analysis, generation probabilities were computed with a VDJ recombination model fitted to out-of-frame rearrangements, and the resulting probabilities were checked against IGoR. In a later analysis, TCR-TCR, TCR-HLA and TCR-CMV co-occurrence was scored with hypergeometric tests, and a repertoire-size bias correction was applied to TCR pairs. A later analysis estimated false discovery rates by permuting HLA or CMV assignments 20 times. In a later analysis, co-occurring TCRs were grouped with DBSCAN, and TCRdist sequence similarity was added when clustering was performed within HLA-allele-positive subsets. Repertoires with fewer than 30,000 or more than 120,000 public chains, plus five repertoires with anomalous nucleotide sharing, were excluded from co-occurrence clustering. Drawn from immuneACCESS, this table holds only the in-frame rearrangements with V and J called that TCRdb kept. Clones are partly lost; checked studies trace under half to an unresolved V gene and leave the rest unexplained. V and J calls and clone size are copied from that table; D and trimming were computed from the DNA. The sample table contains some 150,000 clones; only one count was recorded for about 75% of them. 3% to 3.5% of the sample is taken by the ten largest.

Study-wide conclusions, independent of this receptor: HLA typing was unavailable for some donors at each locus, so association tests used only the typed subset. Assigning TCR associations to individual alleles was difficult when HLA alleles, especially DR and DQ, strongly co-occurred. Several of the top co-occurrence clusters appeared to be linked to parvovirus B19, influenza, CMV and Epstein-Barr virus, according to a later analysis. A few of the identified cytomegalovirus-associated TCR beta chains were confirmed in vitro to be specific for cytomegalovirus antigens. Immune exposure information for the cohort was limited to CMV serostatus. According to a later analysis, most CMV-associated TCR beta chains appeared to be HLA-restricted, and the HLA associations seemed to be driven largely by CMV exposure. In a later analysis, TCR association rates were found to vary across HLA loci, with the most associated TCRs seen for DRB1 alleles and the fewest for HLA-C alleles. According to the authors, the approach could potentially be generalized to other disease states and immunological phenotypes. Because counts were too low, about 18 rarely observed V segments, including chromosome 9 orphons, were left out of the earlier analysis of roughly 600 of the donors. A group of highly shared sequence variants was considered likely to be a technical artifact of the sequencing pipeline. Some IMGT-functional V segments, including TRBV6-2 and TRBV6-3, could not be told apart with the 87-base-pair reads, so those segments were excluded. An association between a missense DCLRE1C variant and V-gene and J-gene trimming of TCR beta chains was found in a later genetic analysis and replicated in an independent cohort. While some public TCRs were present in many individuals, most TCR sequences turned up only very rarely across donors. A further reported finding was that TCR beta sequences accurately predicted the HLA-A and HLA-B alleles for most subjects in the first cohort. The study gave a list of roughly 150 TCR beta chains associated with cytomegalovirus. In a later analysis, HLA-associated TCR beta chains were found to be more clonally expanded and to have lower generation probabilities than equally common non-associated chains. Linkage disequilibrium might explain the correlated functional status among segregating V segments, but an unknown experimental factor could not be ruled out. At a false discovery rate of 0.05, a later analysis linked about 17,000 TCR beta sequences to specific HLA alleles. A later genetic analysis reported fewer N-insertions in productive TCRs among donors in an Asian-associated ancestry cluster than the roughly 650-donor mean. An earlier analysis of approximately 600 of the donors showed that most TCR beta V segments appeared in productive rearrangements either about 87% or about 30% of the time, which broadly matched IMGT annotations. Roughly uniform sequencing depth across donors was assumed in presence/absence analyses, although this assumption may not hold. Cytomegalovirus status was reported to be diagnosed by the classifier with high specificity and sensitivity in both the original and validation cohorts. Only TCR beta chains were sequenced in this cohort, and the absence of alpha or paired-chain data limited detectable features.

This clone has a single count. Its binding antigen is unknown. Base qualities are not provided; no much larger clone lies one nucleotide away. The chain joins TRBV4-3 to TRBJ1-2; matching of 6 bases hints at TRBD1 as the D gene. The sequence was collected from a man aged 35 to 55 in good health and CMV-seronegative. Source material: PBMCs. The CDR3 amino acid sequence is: CASSQVGHRVGYGYTF. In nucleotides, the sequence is TGCGCCAGCAGCCAAGTAGGGCACAGGGTTGGCTATGGCTACACCTTC.